The 25 T cell receptor beta chains given below trace back to one sample, sequenced in a study of control samples from healthy donors and cancer patients. TCRdb's table, derived via immunoSEQ multiplex PCR, lists solely in-frame clones and lacks some. The sample lists fewer than 200,000 clones; roughly 92% were seen once. Input material: blood. The source is a man aged 25-40 years in good health.

This rearrangement joins TRBV10-2 to TRBJ1-2, with D perhaps matching TRBD1 (5 bases). The germline gives CDR1 WSHSY, CDR2 SAAADI. V gave up 4 bases and J gave up 4 bases, with 16 bases separating them. This CDR3 region has 15 residues. The CDR3 reads CASSANTVTGYGYTF. CDR3 in DNA: TGCGCCAGCAGTGCTAACACGGTTACAGGCTATGGCTACACCTTC.

This chain uses TRBV30 with TRBJ2-3; 10 bases agree with TRBD2. The CDR3 covers 15 residues. J lost 1 base, V lost 4 bases, and 5 bases had no gene match. Per germline, CDR1 GTSNPN and CDR2 SVGIG (reference sequence). In nucleotides, the CDR3 is TGTGCCTGGACCCTAGGGACTAGCGGCACAGATACGCAGTATTTT. The encoded protein is CAWTLGTSGTDTQYF. The full variable domain, its missing parts supplied by reference TRBV30 and TRBJ2-3, is SQTIHQWPATLVQPVGSPLSLECTVEGTSNPNLYWYRQAAGRGLQLLFYSVGIGQISSEVPQNLSASRPQDRQFILSSKKLLLSDSGFYLCAWTLGTSGTDTQYFGPGTRLTVL.

The J gene is TRBJ1-4, the V gene TRBV6-5, with D perhaps TRBD1 (6 bases). Trimming removed 7 bases from V and 4 bases from J, with 13 bases in between. This CDR3 has 14 amino acids. Germline CDR1 reads MNHEY; CDR2 reads SVGAGI. The CDR3 DNA follows: TGTGCCAGCAAACCAGGGGAGGGTAATGAAAAACTGTTTTTT. Translation: CASKPGEGNEKLFF.

This clone was recorded only once. This rearrangement joins TRBV27 to TRBJ1-4, with a weak D call TRBD1 (5 bases). V was shortened by 5 bases and J by 8 bases, with 15 bases between the two germline ends. The CDR3 is made up of 14 amino acids. Germline V gene data show CDR1 as MNHEY and CDR2 as SMNVEV (reference sequence). The CDR3 region is CASSLGVTREKLFF. The CDR3 DNA is TGTGCCAGCAGTCTGGGGGTTACAAGGGAAAAACTGTTTTTT.

This clone was counted between two and nine times. The V gene is TRBV12-3 or TRBV12-4, the J gene TRBJ1-4; D is uncertain. Trimming shortened V by 3 bases and J by 8 bases, and 7 bases separated the two germline ends. The CDR3 has 12 amino acids. For the CDR3, the DNA is TGTGCCAGCAGTTTCCTCGCAGAAAAACTGTTTTTT. Its protein is CASSFLAEKLFF.

The V call is TRBV30, the J call TRBJ1-5, with TRBD1 identical over 7 bases. The CDR3 spans 15 residues. Unmatched junction bases numbered 10, after V lost 5 bases and J lost 3 bases. Germline CDR1 and CDR2: GTSNPN and SVGIG (reference sequence). CDR3 sequence reads: CAWSETGNYNQPQHF. CDR3 bases: TGTGCCTGGTCGGAGACAGGGAATTACAATCAGCCCCAGCATTTT. Based on the CDR3 plus reference TRBV30 and TRBJ1-5, the full variable domain is SQTIHQWPATLVQPVGSPLSLECTVEGTSNPNLYWYRQAAGRGLQLLFYSVGIGQISSEVPQNLSASRPQDRQFILSSKKLLLSDSGFYLCAWSETGNYNQPQHFGDGTRLSIL.

This chain connects TRBV3-1 (or the pseudogene TRBV3-2) to TRBJ1-1, with 10 bases that match TRBD1. There are 15 residues in the CDR3. CDR1 LGHDT and CDR2 YNNKEL come from the germline V gene (reference sequence). The V gene end was trimmed by 3 bases and the J gene end by 5 bases; junction bases not matched to a gene: 6. In DNA, the CDR3 is TGTGCCAGCAGCCACAGGACAGGGGGACAAACTGAAGCTTTCTTT. The encoded protein is CASSHRTGGQTEAFF.

The chain is built from TRBV4-1 and TRBJ2-5; 7 bases match TRBD2. Germline-derived CDR1 and CDR2 are MGHRA and YSYEKL. The V segment lost 2 bases and the J segment 5 bases; nucleotides outside the gene matches: 11. CDR3 length equals 16 residues. The CDR3 here is CASSQPGRGARETQYF. CDR3 bases: TGCGCCAGCAGCCAACCTGGGAGGGGCGCACGGGAGACCCAGTACTTC.

The CDR3 protein is CASSYGRSTDTQYF. The CDR3 DNA sequence: TGTGCCAGCAGCTATGGGCGTTCTACAGATACGCAGTATTTT. This sequence joins TRBV7-2 and TRBJ2-3; D unresolved. CDR1 SGHTA and CDR2 FQGNSA come from the germline V gene. V lost 4 bases and J lost 3, with 11 bases in between. The CDR3 loop spans 14 amino acids.

This clone was seen a few times. The chain links TRBV11-3 to TRBJ2-7; the D call may be TRBD1 or TRBD2 (5 bases each). CDR1 is SGHNT and CDR2 is YENEEA in the germline V gene. V shed 2 bases and J shed 3 bases, with 20 bases lying between them. The CDR3 extends over 17 amino acids. The CDR3 region has the DNA TGTGCCAGCAGCTTATCCAGAGGGGAAGCGCCTTTCTACGAGCAGTACTTC. It translates to CASSLSRGEAPFYEQYF.

The chain uses TRBV7-9 and TRBJ2-7, with TRBD1 matching over 7 bases. The CDR3 is 11 residues long. V lost 5 bases, J lost 11 bases, and 6 bases stayed unmatched. CDR1 and CDR2 from the germline V gene are SEHNR and FQNEAQ (reference sequence). CDR3 amino acids: CASSGDSTEYF. The CDR3 DNA reads as TGTGCCAGCAGCGGGGACAGTACGGAGTACTTC.

This chain joins TRBV6-6 and TRBJ1-1; D gene uncertain. Trimming stripped 2 bases from V and 2 bases from J, with 6 bases between. Germline V gene data show CDR1 as MNHNY and CDR2 as SVGAGI (reference sequence). The CDR3 contains 13 residues. The CDR3 loop reads CASSYAANTEAFF. The CDR3, as DNA: TGTGCCAGCAGTTACGCGGCAAACACTGAAGCTTTCTTT.

This chain uses TRBV5-6 with TRBJ1-5, with D possibly being TRBD1 (5 bases). Germline CDR1 and CDR2: SGHDT and YYEEEE. Trimming cost V 4 bases and J 0 bases, with 8 bases left between them. The CDR3 sequence is 14 residues long. CDR3 sequence reads: CASSRGYSNQPQHF. The CDR3 DNA reads as TGTGCCAGCAGCAGGGGATATAGCAATCAGCCCCAGCATTTT.

V and J are TRBV5-1 and TRBJ1-4; tentative D call: TRBD1 (6 bases). Germline CDR1 SGHRS, CDR2 YFSETQ. Trimming took off 4 bases at V and 5 bases at J, with 9 bases between the two ends. The CDR3 length is 13 residues. CDR3 protein: CASSGGANEKLFF. The CDR3 coding sequence is TGCGCCAGCAGCGGGGGGGCGAATGAAAAACTGTTTTTT.

The chain carries TRBV23-1 and TRBJ1-2; TRBD1 might be the D (5 bases). TRBV23-1 is flagged as an ORF with uncertain function. The CDR3 runs 15 residues. Trimming shortened V by 1 base and J by 3 bases, and 12 bases separated the two germline ends. CDR3 bases: TGCGCCAGCAGTCAATGCCAGGGCTTACACTATGGCTACACCTTC. This encodes CASSQCQGLHYGYTF.

The chain links TRBV5-8 to TRBJ2-1, with 9 bases matching TRBD2. This CDR3 has 15 residues. Trimming cost V 3 bases and J 6 bases; bases outside gene matches: 7. Looked up from germline, CDR1 is SGHTS and CDR2 is YDEGEE. CDR3 nucleotide sequence: TGTGCCAGCAGCTCCCGGGGGCGGGGGGGCAATGAGCAGTTCTTC. This gives the protein CASSSRGRGGNEQFF. The full variable domain, with the rest looked up from reference TRBV5-8 and TRBJ2-1, is EAGVTQSPTHLIKTRGQQATLRCSPISGHTSVYWYQQALGLGLQFLLWYDEGEERNRGNFPPRFSGRQFPNYSSELNVNALELEDSALYLCASSSRGRGGNEQFFGPGTRLTVL.

The CDR3 coding sequence is TGTGCCAGCAGGTGGAAAAAAAACATTCAGTACTTC. This sequence encodes CASRWKKNIQYF. The rearrangement joins TRBV27 to TRBJ2-4, with unresolved D. The V gene's germline CDR1 is MNHEY and CDR2 SMNVEV (reference sequence). Trimming removed 6 bases at V and 4 bases at J, with 7 bases between. The CDR3 has 12 residues.

This chain joins TRBV6-5 and TRBJ1-6; 8 bases are shared with TRBD1. Trimming took 6 bases from V and 8 from J; bases not matched to a gene: 9. Germline V lookup: CDR1 MNHEY, CDR2 SVGAGI. CDR3 length: 15 amino acids. CDR3 nucleotide sequence: TGTGCCAGCAGGCGCCGGGACAGGAAATATTCACCCCTCCACTTT. As protein: CASRRRDRKYSPLHF.

This chain connects TRBV9 to TRBJ2-7; the D gene is possibly TRBD2 (7 bases). Between the trimmed V and J ends, which lost 0 bases and 5 bases, there was a span of 15 bases. CDR3 length: 15 amino acids. Germline V gene lookup returns CDR1 SGDLS and CDR2 YYNGEE. The CDR3 region has the DNA TGTGCCAGCAGCGTAGGGGGGGGCAGGCGCGACGAGCAGTACTTC. It is translated as CASSVGGGRRDEQYF. Filled out from reference TRBV9 and TRBJ2-7, the complete variable domain reads DSGVTQTPKHLITATGQRVTLRCSPRSGDLSVYWYQQSLDQGLQFLIQYYNGEERAKGNILERFSAQQFPDLHSELNLSSLELGDSALYFCASSVGGGRRDEQYFGPGTRLTVT.

The genes are TRBV27 and TRBJ2-7; D may be TRBD1 (6 bases). Germline V gene lookup returns CDR1 MNHEY and CDR2 SMNVEV (reference sequence). Trimming removed 5 bases from V and 1 base from J, with 12 bases in between. CDR3 length: 14 residues. The CDR3 nucleotides are TGTGCCAGCAGTCCAGAGGGGGATTCCTACGAGCAGTACTTC. Translating it yields CASSPEGDSYEQYF.

J is TRBJ2-1 and V is TRBV5-5; D not certain. V shed 2 bases and J shed 3 bases, with 15 bases lying between them. Germline-derived CDR1 and CDR2 are SGHKS and YYEKEE (reference sequence). The CDR3 has 16 amino acids. The CDR3 bases are TGTGCCAGCAGCTTCCGACTGCAAGAGATCTACAATGAGCAGTTCTTC. Translating gives CASSFRLQEIYNEQFF. The full variable domain, rest sourced from reference TRBV5-5 and TRBJ2-1, is DAGVTQSPTHLIKTRGQQVTLRCSPISGHKSVSWYQQVLGQGPQFIFQYYEKEERGRGNFPDRFSARQFPNYSSELNVNALLLGDSALYLCASSFRLQEIYNEQFFGPGTRLTVL.

CDR3 nucleotide sequence: TGTGCCAGCAGCTTGGTGGCAGCCCCAGCCGGCTACACCTTC. This sequence encodes CASSLVAAPAGYTF. The chain joins TRBV5-6 to TRBJ1-2; no definite D call. With 0 bases removed from V and 8 bases from J, the gap between germline ends came to 14 bases. Germline CDR1 and CDR2: SGHDT and YYEEEE. This CDR3 has 14 amino acids.

Regarding this clone: At one of its ends the junction is not consistent with the germline gene, which may arise from a read error. The chain has TRBV20-1 and TRBJ1-2; possibly TRBD1 for D (5 bases). This CDR3 region has 11 residues. The germline gives CDR1 DFQATT, CDR2 SNEGSKA (reference sequence). The CDR3 here is CSARVVADSYF. The CDR3 DNA is TGCAGTGCTAGAGTTGTGGCAGACAGTTACTTC.

The chain combines TRBV27 with TRBJ2-3, with D tentatively TRBD1 (6 bases). The V gene's germline CDR1 is MNHEY and CDR2 SMNVEV (reference sequence). Trimming took off 6 bases at V and 3 bases at J, with 13 bases between the two ends. CDR3 length: 14 residues. The CDR3 loop is CASRQDSHTDTQYF. The DNA for the CDR3 is TGTGCCAGCAGGCAGGACAGCCATACAGATACGCAGTATTTT.

The J gene is TRBJ2-7, the V gene TRBV15; no clear D gene. The germline gives CDR1 LNHNV, CDR2 YYDKDF (reference sequence). Trimming cost V 0 bases and J 0 bases, with 9 bases left between them. This CDR3 spans 15 amino acids. DNA of the CDR3: TGTGCCACCAGCAGAGATCTGCCAAGCTCCTACGAGCAGTACTTC. Protein: CATSRDLPSSYEQYF.